A selection of T cell receptor beta chains follows, all from one sample in a study of control samples from healthy donors and cancer patients. Produced via immunoSEQ multiplex PCR; TCRdb's table is partial and in-frame only. The table includes 150,000 to 200,000 clones, around 88% detected once. The sequenced sample was blood. The source of these receptors is a young woman in good health. CDR3s include the opening cysteine and the closing phenylalanine or tryptophan. Each record gives: D gene, CDR3 length, J gene, clone size, V gene, CDR3 protein, CDR3 DNA. The D gene is left open where the match is weak. Clone size is stated in some rows and not others, as once, few, many or a class when expanded.

d_gene: TRBD2; len: 17; j_gene: TRBJ2-1; abundance: .; v_gene: TRBV7-2; CDR3aa: CASSSPLLAGALNEQFF; CDR3nt: TGTGCCAGCAGCTCTCCGTTGCTAGCGGGGGCCCTCAATGAGCAGTTCTTC
d_gene: .; len: 12; j_gene: TRBJ1-5; abundance: .; v_gene: TRBV3-1/TRBV3-2; CDR3aa: CASSFGTQPQHF; CDR3nt: TGTGCCAGCAGCTTCGGAACCCAGCCCCAGCATTTT
d_gene: .; len: 15; j_gene: TRBJ2-5; abundance: .; v_gene: TRBV30; CDR3aa: CAWSVGTFAAETQYF; CDR3nt: TGTGCCTGGAGTGTCGGGACTTTCGCTGCGGAGACCCAGTACTTC
d_gene: TRBD1; len: 16; j_gene: TRBJ1-1; abundance: .; v_gene: TRBV4-1; CDR3aa: CASSQGLGQGNTEAFF; CDR3nt: TGCGCCAGCAGCCAAGGACTAGGACAGGGGAACACTGAAGCTTTCTTT
d_gene: .; len: 13; j_gene: TRBJ1-3; abundance: .; v_gene: TRBV6-6; CDR3aa: CASTRASGNTIYF; CDR3nt: TGTGCCAGCACCCGGGCTTCTGGAAACACCATATATTTT
d_gene: TRBD1; len: 14; j_gene: TRBJ1-2; abundance: .; v_gene: TRBV7-9; CDR3aa: CASSSQGGLNGYTF; CDR3nt: TGTGCCAGCAGCTCCCAGGGGGGGTTGAATGGCTACACCTTC
d_gene: .; len: 15; j_gene: TRBJ1-2; abundance: .; v_gene: TRBV10-3; CDR3aa: CAISESGNLGYGYTF; CDR3nt: TGTGCCATCAGTGAGTCTGGCAACCTGGGGTATGGCTACACCTTC
d_gene: TRBD2; len: 15; j_gene: TRBJ2-7; abundance: .; v_gene: TRBV2; CDR3aa: CASMGSGSSSYEQYF; CDR3nt: TGTGCCAGCATGGGTAGCGGGAGCAGCTCCTACGAGCAGTACTTC
d_gene: .; len: 14; j_gene: TRBJ2-2; abundance: .; v_gene: TRBV24-1; CDR3aa: CATSLQANTGELFF; CDR3nt: TGTGCCACCTCACTACAGGCGAACACCGGGGAGCTGTTTTTT
d_gene: TRBD2; len: 14; j_gene: TRBJ2-1; abundance: .; v_gene: TRBV4-1; CDR3aa: CASSQARGANEQFF; CDR3nt: TGCGCCAGCAGCCAAGCGCGGGGGGCCAATGAGCAGTTCTTC
d_gene: .; len: 15; j_gene: TRBJ2-5; abundance: .; v_gene: TRBV27; CDR3aa: CASSSGTSGTETQYF; CDR3nt: TGTGCCAGCAGTTCCGGGACCTCGGGCACAGAGACCCAGTACTTC
d_gene: .; len: 17; j_gene: TRBJ2-6; abundance: .; v_gene: TRBV18; CDR3aa: CASSPPKRGSGANVLTF; CDR3nt: TGTGCCAGCTCACCCCCCAAACGGGGGTCTGGGGCCAACGTCCTGACTTTC
d_gene: .; len: 18; j_gene: TRBJ2-7; abundance: .; v_gene: TRBV7-9; CDR3aa: CASSSTIRTGPRSYEQYF; CDR3nt: TGTGCCAGCAGCTCAACCATTAGGACGGGGCCTCGGTCCTACGAGCAGTACTTC
d_gene: .; len: 15; j_gene: TRBJ2-1; abundance: .; v_gene: TRBV7-9; CDR3aa: CASSPRETMKGEQFF; CDR3nt: TGTGCCAGCAGCCCCAGGGAAACAATGAAGGGTGAGCAGTTCTTC
d_gene: TRBD2; len: 16; j_gene: TRBJ2-3; abundance: .; v_gene: TRBV27; CDR3aa: CASSPLASGSTDTQYF; CDR3nt: TGTGCCAGCAGTCCCCTCGCTAGCGGGAGCACAGATACGCAGTATTTT
d_gene: .; len: 15; j_gene: TRBJ2-7; abundance: .; v_gene: TRBV28; CDR3aa: CASSPGGQGAFEQYF; CDR3nt: TGTGCCAGCAGTCCGGGGGGGCAGGGGGCTTTCGAGCAGTACTTC
d_gene: .; len: 15; j_gene: TRBJ2-5; abundance: .; v_gene: TRBV28; CDR3aa: CASSRDWDGQETQYF; CDR3nt: TGTGCCAGCAGTAGGGACTGGGATGGCCAAGAGACCCAGTACTTC
d_gene: TRBD2; len: 17; j_gene: TRBJ2-7; abundance: .; v_gene: TRBV19; CDR3aa: CASPGLALLPHSYEQYF; CDR3nt: TGTGCCAGTCCGGGACTAGCACTCCTCCCTCACTCCTACGAGCAGTACTTC
d_gene: .; len: 12; j_gene: TRBJ1-2; abundance: .; v_gene: TRBV5-1; CDR3aa: CASGTAGGGYTF; CDR3nt: TGCGCCAGCGGGACCGCGGGTGGGGGCTACACCTTC
d_gene: .; len: 14; j_gene: TRBJ1-5; abundance: .; v_gene: TRBV21-1; CDR3aa: CASSKPAGDQPQHF; CDR3nt: TGTGCCAGCAGCAAACCGGCAGGCGATCAGCCCCAGCATTTT
d_gene: TRBD2; len: 15; j_gene: TRBJ2-7; abundance: once; v_gene: TRBV4-2; CDR3aa: CASSQETSGSYEQYF; CDR3nt: TGTGCCAGCAGCCAAGAAACTAGCGGATCCTACGAGCAGTACTTC
d_gene: TRBD2; len: 15; j_gene: TRBJ2-1; abundance: few; v_gene: TRBV6-4; CDR3aa: CASSEASGSHNEQFF; CDR3nt: TGTGCCAGCAGTGAGGCTAGCGGGAGTCATAATGAGCAGTTCTTC
d_gene: TRBD1; len: 16; j_gene: TRBJ1-2; abundance: .; v_gene: TRBV4-1; CDR3aa: CASSQDRGQGAYGYTF; CDR3nt: TGCGCCAGCAGCCAAGATCGAGGTCAGGGGGCTTATGGCTACACCTTC
d_gene: TRBD1; len: 16; j_gene: TRBJ1-5; abundance: .; v_gene: TRBV7-9; CDR3aa: CASSFSGTGGNQPQHF; CDR3nt: TGTGCCAGCAGCTTTTCAGGGACAGGGGGAAATCAGCCCCAGCATTTT
d_gene: .; len: 15; j_gene: TRBJ1-3; abundance: .; v_gene: TRBV5-4; CDR3aa: CASSLESGSGNTIYF; CDR3nt: TGTGCCAGCAGCTTGGAGAGCGGCTCTGGAAACACCATATATTTT
d_gene: .; len: 14; j_gene: TRBJ2-5; abundance: .; v_gene: TRBV3-1/TRBV3-2; CDR3aa: CASSQEGARETQYF; CDR3nt: TGTGCCAGCAGCCAAGAGGGGGCGCGGGAGACCCAGTACTTC
d_gene: .; len: 12; j_gene: TRBJ1-4; abundance: .; v_gene: TRBV2; CDR3aa: CASSAAGEKLFF; CDR3nt: TGTGCCAGCAGTGCTGCGGGGGAAAAACTGTTTTTT
d_gene: .; len: 15; j_gene: TRBJ1-2; abundance: once; v_gene: TRBV9; CDR3aa: CASSPNGVANYGYTF; CDR3nt: TGTGCCAGCAGCCCAAATGGGGTCGCGAACTATGGCTACACCTTC
d_gene: .; len: 15; j_gene: TRBJ2-3; abundance: once; v_gene: TRBV30; CDR3aa: CAWSVRGGGTDTQYF; CDR3nt: TGTGCCTGGAGTGTAAGAGGGGGGGGCACAGATACGCAGTATTTT
d_gene: .; len: 14; j_gene: TRBJ2-7; abundance: .; v_gene: TRBV19; CDR3aa: CASSRGLGTPEQYF; CDR3nt: TGTGCCAGTAGTAGGGGTCTTGGCACTCCCGAGCAGTACTTC
d_gene: .; len: 16; j_gene: TRBJ2-1; abundance: .; v_gene: TRBV7-8; CDR3aa: CASSLDDGPAYNEQFF; CDR3nt: TGTGCCAGCAGCTTAGACGACGGGCCAGCCTACAATGAGCAGTTCTTC
d_gene: TRBD1; len: 16; j_gene: TRBJ1-1; abundance: .; v_gene: TRBV27; CDR3aa: CASSASNRGRSTEAFF; CDR3nt: TGTGCCAGCAGTGCTTCAAACAGGGGGCGAAGTACTGAAGCTTTCTTT
d_gene: .; len: 13; j_gene: TRBJ2-7; abundance: .; v_gene: TRBV5-5; CDR3aa: CASSFTQSYEQYF; CDR3nt: TGTGCCAGCAGCTTTACACAGTCCTACGAGCAGTACTTC
d_gene: .; len: 13; j_gene: TRBJ2-5; abundance: .; v_gene: TRBV11-1; CDR3aa: CASSFARRETQYF; CDR3nt: TGTGCCAGCAGCTTTGCTAGACGGGAGACCCAGTACTTC
d_gene: .; len: 15; j_gene: TRBJ1-4; abundance: .; v_gene: TRBV5-6; CDR3aa: CASSSQWIRYGKLFF; CDR3nt: TGTGCCAGCAGCTCGCAGTGGATACGGTATGGAAAACTGTTTTTT
d_gene: .; len: 16; j_gene: TRBJ1-1; abundance: .; v_gene: TRBV2; CDR3aa: CASSISWEGTNTEAFF; CDR3nt: TGTGCCAGCAGTATTTCCTGGGAGGGGACGAACACTGAAGCTTTCTTT
d_gene: .; len: 19; j_gene: TRBJ2-7; abundance: .; v_gene: TRBV21-1; CDR3aa: CASSKRCGRLAGRSYEQYF; CDR3nt: TGTGCCAGCAGCAAAAGGTGCGGGAGACTAGCGGGGCGCTCCTACGAGCAGTACTTC
d_gene: TRBD1; len: 14; j_gene: TRBJ2-5; abundance: .; v_gene: TRBV27; CDR3aa: CASSLYDRAETQYF; CDR3nt: TGTGCCAGCAGTTTATACGACAGGGCTGAGACCCAGTACTTC
d_gene: .; len: 14; j_gene: TRBJ1-4; abundance: .; v_gene: TRBV7-9; CDR3aa: CASSSGADNEKLFF; CDR3nt: TGTGCCAGCAGTTCCGGGGCCGATAATGAAAAACTGTTTTTT
d_gene: .; len: 14; j_gene: TRBJ2-1; abundance: .; v_gene: TRBV19; CDR3aa: CASSKMEPGNEQFF; CDR3nt: TGTGCCAGTAGTAAAATGGAGCCGGGGAATGAGCAGTTCTTC
d_gene: .; len: 14; j_gene: TRBJ2-5; abundance: .; v_gene: TRBV19; CDR3aa: CASSIRAGQETQYF; CDR3nt: TGTGCCAGTAGTATCCGGGCCGGCCAAGAGACCCAGTACTTC
d_gene: TRBD2; len: 15; j_gene: TRBJ2-3; abundance: .; v_gene: TRBV6-4; CDR3aa: CASSLAGGSTDTQYF; CDR3nt: TGTGCCAGCAGTTTGGCGGGGGGTTCCACAGATACGCAGTATTTT
d_gene: .; len: 12; j_gene: TRBJ2-7; abundance: .; v_gene: TRBV19; CDR3aa: CATSQRTYEQYF; CDR3nt: TGTGCCACCTCTCAGCGAACCTACGAGCAGTACTTC
d_gene: .; len: 11; j_gene: TRBJ2-1; abundance: .; v_gene: TRBV30; CDR3aa: CAWSGVSEQFF; CDR3nt: TGTGCCTGGAGTGGCGTGAGTGAGCAGTTCTTC
d_gene: .; len: 14; j_gene: TRBJ1-4; abundance: .; v_gene: TRBV2; CDR3aa: CASRGDRNNEKLFF; CDR3nt: TGTGCCAGCAGAGGAGACAGGAATAATGAAAAACTGTTTTTT
d_gene: .; len: 12; j_gene: TRBJ2-1; abundance: .; v_gene: TRBV24-1; CDR3aa: CATSGAGDEQFF; CDR3nt: TGTGCCACCAGCGGGGCAGGGGATGAGCAGTTCTTC